Each of the 8 T cell receptor beta chains below was sequenced from the same sample in a study of CD8 T cells in Susac syndrome. An input of about 0.45 to 1 ug of RNA was subjected to reverse transcription using random hexamers. TCRdb passed the immunoSEQ multiplex PCR reads through MiXCR, listing each CDR3 protein once. This table has a few hundred thousand distinct CDR3 sequences, approximately 85% appearing once. The sequenced material came from CD8+ T cells from PBMCs. The receptors stem from a human donor with multiple sclerosis.

CDR3 sequence reads: CASSTTGGTDDEQFF. CDR3 nucleotide sequence: TGTGCCAGCAGCACTACAGGGGGGACGGACGATGAGCAGTTCTTC. This chain connects TRBV28 to TRBJ2-1; 8 bases agree with TRBD1. Germline V gives CDR1 MDHEN, CDR2 SYDVKM. This CDR3 spans 15 amino acids. Trimming removed 6 bases from V and 8 bases from J; junction bases left unmatched: 12.

The rearrangement links TRBV6-5 to TRBJ2-7; TRBD2 matches 15 bases. Germline CDR1 is MNHEY and CDR2 is SVGAGI. CDR3 length: 17 amino acids. The J segment lost 1 base and the V segment lost 4 bases, leaving 5 bases of the junction unmatched. The CDR3 region is CASSLYGLAGGSYEQYF. Written as DNA, the CDR3 is TGTGCCAGCAGTTTATACGGACTAGCGGGGGGGTCCTACGAGCAGTACTTC.

The J gene is TRBJ2-7, the V gene TRBV12-3 or TRBV12-4; a possible D gene is TRBD1 (6 bases). The ends were cut back, 2 bases at V and 3 bases at J, with 26 bases in the middle. The CDR3 is 19 amino acids. The CDR3 DNA is TGTGCCAGCAGTTTATTTTTGGGACAAGGGGATCTACTGGACTACGAGCAGTACTTC. Translated: CASSLFLGQGDLLDYEQYF.

The rearrangement joins TRBV6-1 to TRBJ1-6, with D hard to call. Germline V CDR1 and CDR2: MNHNS, SASEGT. CDR3 length equals 12 residues. With 1 base removed from V and 8 bases from J, the gap between germline ends came to 3 bases. The CDR3 DNA sequence: TGTGCCAGCAGTGAAGTTTATTCACCCCTCCACTTT. It translates to CASSEVYSPLHF.

CDR3 protein: CASSMTRGRGGPSYEQYF. In DNA, the CDR3 is TGTGCCAGCAGTATGACCCGGGGCCGGGGGGGGCCATCCTACGAGCAGTACTTC. The gene calls are TRBV6-1 and TRBJ2-7, with 8 bases fitting TRBD2. The CDR3 spans 18 residues. J was trimmed by 1 base and V by 5 bases; bases with no gene match: 16. Germline V gene lookup returns CDR1 MNHNS and CDR2 SASEGT.

The V gene is TRBV29-1, the J gene TRBJ2-5; 7 nucleotides line up with TRBD1. Germline CDR1 is SQVTM and CDR2 is ANQGSEA. This CDR3 has 16 residues. V was pared by 2 bases and J by 2 bases, with 11 bases of the junction left unmatched. CDR3 protein: CSVEMGDREDQETQYF. The CDR3 nucleotides are TGCAGCGTTGAAATGGGGGACAGAGAAGATCAAGAGACCCAGTACTTC.

The chain carries TRBV27 and TRBJ1-4; no clear D gene. CDR1 MNHEY and CDR2 SMNVEV come from the germline V gene (reference sequence). The germline V and J ends were trimmed by 4 bases and 7 bases, with 13 bases remaining between them. The CDR3 sequence is 14 residues long. Here the CDR3 DNA reads TGTGCCAGCAGTTCATTGGGCGGAAGTGAAAAACTGTTTTTT. Translated: CASSSLGGSEKLFF.

J is TRBJ2-7 and V is TRBV5-6; either TRBD1 or TRBD2 may supply D (6 bases each). V lost 0 bases and J lost 5, with 18 bases in between. CDR3 length equals 16 residues. From germline, CDR1 is SGHDT and CDR2 YYEEEE. CDR3 sequence: CASSLAGGGRIDEQYF. As DNA, the CDR3 is TGTGCCAGCAGCTTGGCCGGTGGGGGGCGCATCGACGAGCAGTACTTC.